This T cell receptor beta chain derives from a study of cytomegalovirus exposure and HLA in healthy donors. Primers: 60 Vbeta forward and 13 Jbeta reverse. The protocol was immunoSEQ multiplex PCR, while the TCRdb copy is restricted to in-frame clones and leaves out a portion. The repertoire has 150,000 to 200,000 clones, over 60% of them found once; the top ten carry around 1%. Study-wide points: Analyzed later, most CMV-associated TCR beta chains appeared HLA-restricted. Investigators reported 150 to 200 TCR beta chains as tied to cytomegalovirus.

In regard to this clone: Its target is not known.

V lost 4 bases to trimming and J lost 6 bases; unmatched junction nucleotides: 4. The germline CDR1 and CDR2 sequences are SNHLY and FYNNEI. This CDR3 region has 14 residues. V and J are TRBV2 and TRBJ2-1; 9 bases are shared with TRBD2. This TCR was sampled from a woman aged 40-49 years in good health and CMV-seronegative. The sample taken for sequencing was PBMCs. This CDR3 reads CASSGVAGVNEQFF. The CDR3 DNA follows: TGTGCCAGCAGTGGGGTAGCGGGAGTCAATGAGCAGTTCTTC.